The rows below give T cell receptor beta chains drawn from one sample of a study of a mutant IDH1 vaccine in newly diagnosed glioma. The antigens for these receptors are not known. The data were produced by immunoSEQ multiplex PCR, yet TCRdb's version contains in-frame clones alone and is incomplete. The sample holds about 21,000 clones, roughly 86% seen once. The specimen was PBMCs, collected from a glioma patient whose treatment included an IDH1 peptide vaccine. The receptors stem from a woman in her thirties or forties with glioma. Both conserved end residues are part of each CDR3. D genes are given only for firm matches. Size is omitted from some rows. Given values are once, few, many or a class for expanded clones.

j_gene | abundance | v_gene | d_gene | CDR3aa | CDR3nt
TRBJ1-3 | . | TRBV30 | . | CAWSTLHPTGHSGNTIYF | TGTGCCTGGAGTACTCTTCACCCCACAGGGCACTCTGGAAACACCATATATTTT
TRBJ1-3 | . | TRBV6-1 | . | CASSERRNTIYF | TGTGCCAGCAGTGAACGCAGAAACACCATATATTTT
TRBJ2-2 | . | TRBV2 | . | CASSGGGRTGELFF | TGTGCCAGCAGTGGAGGGGGGAGAACCGGGGAGCTGTTTTTT
TRBJ1-1 | . | TRBV9 | . | CASSSVKNVEAFF | TGTGCCAGCAGCTCGGTGAAAAACGTGGAAGCTTTCTTT
TRBJ1-5 | few | TRBV28 | . | CASRAGGGGPSNQPQHF | TGTGCCAGCAGAGCGGGAGGGGGGGGACCTAGCAATCAGCCCCAGCATTTT
TRBJ2-4 | . | TRBV5-1 | . | CASSGDEPGAKNIQYF | TGCGCCAGCAGCGGGGACGAGCCTGGGGCCAAAAACATTCAGTACTTC
TRBJ1-5 | . | TRBV4-3 | TRBD1 | CASSQDFVTGGQQPQHF | TGCGCCAGCAGCCAAGATTTTGTAACAGGGGGACAACAGCCCCAGCATTTT
TRBJ1-1 | . | TRBV2 | . | CASSSLRDGEAFF | TGTGCCAGCAGTTCATTGAGGGATGGTGAAGCTTTCTTT
TRBJ2-1 | few | TRBV23-1 | TRBD2 | CASSRASGSYNEQFF | TGCGCCAGCAGTCGAGCTAGCGGGAGCTACAATGAGCAGTTCTTC
TRBJ2-2 | . | TRBV30 | TRBD1 | CAWSRDRVAGELFF | TGTGCCTGGAGTCGGGACAGGGTGGCCGGGGAGCTGTTTTTT
TRBJ1-3 | . | TRBV29-1 | TRBD1 | CSVRQGSGNTIYF | TGCAGCGTTAGACAGGGTTCTGGAAACACCATATATTTT
TRBJ2-3 | . | TRBV29-1 | . | CSVSPGDTQYF | TGCAGCGTTTCACCGGGAGATACGCAGTATTTT
TRBJ1-3 | . | TRBV18 | TRBD1 | CASSPLRTGWSRSGNTIYF | TGTGCCAGCTCACCACTTAGGACAGGGTGGAGTCGCTCTGGAAACACCATATATTTT
TRBJ1-5 | . | TRBV4-1 | . | CASSQGGGVQPQHF | TGCGCCAGCAGCCAAGGAGGCGGGGTACAGCCCCAGCATTTT
TRBJ2-5 | once | TRBV4-2 | . | CASSQGLGVKETQYF | TGTGCCAGCAGCCAAGGGCTGGGGGTGAAAGAGACCCAGTACTTC
TRBJ2-2 | once | TRBV6-5 | . | CASTPYWAGELFF | TGTGCCAGCACCCCGTACTGGGCCGGGGAGCTGTTTTTT
TRBJ2-7 | . | TRBV19 | . | CASSNNRVGEQYF | TGTGCCAGTAGTAACAACAGGGTAGGGGAGCAGTACTTC
TRBJ2-7 | . | TRBV7-2 | TRBD2 | CASSNRHSGGAPYEQYF | TGTGCCAGCAGCAACCGTCATAGCGGGGGGGCCCCGTACGAGCAGTACTTC
TRBJ2-7 | once | TRBV15 | TRBD2 | CATGTSGYEQYF | TGTGCCACCGGGACTAGCGGATACGAGCAGTACTTC
TRBJ2-1 | . | TRBV6-1 | TRBD2 | CASSRTSGTNNEQFF | TGTGCCAGCAGCCGGACTAGCGGGACCAACAATGAGCAGTTCTTC
TRBJ1-2 | . | TRBV9 | . | CASSGVDRNYGYTF | TGTGCCAGCAGCGGTGTGGACCGTAACTATGGCTACACCTTC
TRBJ1-2 | . | TRBV27 | TRBD1 | CASSHLLGSGTGKNGYTF | TGTGCCAGCAGTCATCTCCTGGGCTCCGGGACAGGGAAAAATGGCTACACCTTC
TRBJ1-2 | . | TRBV5-6 | . | CASSLDYGVNYGYTF | TGTGCCAGCAGCTTGGATTACGGCGTTAACTATGGCTACACCTTC
TRBJ2-3 | . | TRBV15 | . | CATSRDLTPTQYF | TGTGCCACCAGCAGAGATCTGACCCCTACGCAGTATTTT
TRBJ2-1 | . | TRBV6-1 | TRBD2 | CASSEEVLAEYNEQFF | TGTGCCAGCAGTGAAGAAGTACTAGCGGAATACAATGAGCAGTTCTTC
TRBJ2-7 | . | TRBV7-2 | TRBD2 | CASSESGGPSYEQYF | TGTGCCAGCAGCGAGAGCGGGGGGCCCTCCTACGAGCAGTACTTC
TRBJ1-6 | . | TRBV19 | TRBD1 | CASRTDRDSSPLHF | TGTGCCAGTAGGACGGACAGGGACAGTTCACCCCTCCACTTT
TRBJ2-1 | . | TRBV7-2 | TRBD2 | CASSSPKAGGLREQFF | TGTGCCAGCAGTTCACCCAAAGCGGGGGGCCTACGCGAGCAGTTCTTC
TRBJ2-5 | . | TRBV6-1 | . | CASSDWTAFQETQYF | TGTGCCAGCAGTGACTGGACAGCCTTTCAAGAGACCCAGTACTTC
TRBJ2-6 | . | TRBV4-3 | . | CASSQGVRGSGANVLTF | TGCGCCAGCAGCCAAGGGGTAAGAGGATCTGGGGCCAACGTCCTGACTTTC
TRBJ1-1 | . | TRBV6-5 | . | CASSYGVAGEAFF | TGTGCCAGCAGTTACGGAGTGGCTGGTGAAGCTTTCTTT
TRBJ1-6 | once | TRBV5-1 | TRBD1 | CASRTGTASNSPLHF | TGCGCCAGCAGAACCGGGACAGCCTCTAATTCACCCCTCCACTTT
TRBJ2-7 | few | TRBV18 | . | CASSELRGYEQYF | TGTGCCAGCTCCGAGCTTCGGGGCTACGAGCAGTACTTC
TRBJ2-6 | . | TRBV4-1 | TRBD1 | CASSQQDRGVGANVLTF | TGCGCCAGCAGCCAACAGGACAGGGGTGTTGGGGCCAACGTCCTGACTTTC
TRBJ2-5 | . | TRBV9 | TRBD2 | CASSATSGGWETQYF | TGTGCCAGCAGTGCGACTAGCGGGGGTTGGGAGACCCAGTACTTC
TRBJ1-1 | . | TRBV2 | . | CASSVQGLNTEAFF | TGTGCCAGCAGTGTCCAGGGATTAAACACTGAAGCTTTCTTT
TRBJ1-3 | . | TRBV6-1 | . | CASIERSGNTIYF | TGTGCCAGCATTGAGAGATCTGGAAACACCATATATTTT
TRBJ1-1 | . | TRBV7-9 | . | CASSLVGEAFF | TGTGCCAGCAGCTTAGTTGGTGAAGCTTTCTTT
TRBJ2-1 | . | TRBV7-9 | TRBD2 | CASSQTSSGGPYNEQFF | TGTGCCAGCAGCCAAACATCTAGCGGGGGGCCTTACAATGAGCAGTTCTTC
TRBJ1-2 | . | TRBV7-8 | . | CASSFRELSNYGYTF | TGTGCCAGCAGCTTTCGGGAGCTCTCTAACTATGGCTACACCTTC
TRBJ1-1 | . | TRBV5-1 | . | CASSRTPRGGTEAFF | TGCGCCAGCAGCAGGACCCCCCGCGGGGGCACTGAAGCTTTCTTT
TRBJ2-3 | . | TRBV29-1 | TRBD2 | CSADPGGKDTQYF | TGCAGCGCCGACCCGGGGGGGAAAGATACGCAGTATTTT
TRBJ1-1 | . | TRBV5-1 | TRBD1 | CASARGRGGATEAFF | TGCGCCAGCGCAAGGGGGCGCGGGGGGGCGACTGAAGCTTTCTTT
TRBJ2-4 | once | TRBV29-1 | . | CSVEDLRADIQYF | TGCAGCGTTGAAGATCTACGAGCGGACATTCAGTACTTC
TRBJ2-7 | . | TRBV6-5 | . | CASSYSNSGAYEQYF | TGTGCCAGCAGTTACTCGAATTCAGGGGCCTACGAGCAGTACTTC
TRBJ1-4 | . | TRBV27 | TRBD1 | CASSFRQGKEKLFF | TGTGCCAGCAGTTTTCGACAGGGGAAGGAAAAACTGTTTTTT
TRBJ1-4 | . | TRBV10-3 | . | CAIRGHSDEKLFF | TGTGCCATCAGAGGACACTCGGATGAAAAACTGTTTTTT
TRBJ2-7 | few | TRBV6-5 | TRBD1 | CASSFTTGRTYEQYF | TGTGCCAGCAGTTTTACGACAGGGCGCACCTACGAGCAGTACTTC
TRBJ1-2 | . | TRBV7-6 | . | CASSHTSGPHGYTF | TGTGCCAGCAGCCATACATCAGGGCCCCATGGCTACACCTTC
TRBJ2-5 | . | TRBV5-1 | TRBD2 | CASSLVAGVPQETQYF | TGCGCCAGCAGCTTGGTAGCGGGAGTGCCCCAAGAGACCCAGTACTTC
TRBJ2-3 | few | TRBV7-9 | . | CASSSRANTDTQYF | TGTGCCAGCAGCTCCCGGGCCAACACAGATACGCAGTATTTT
TRBJ2-1 | . | TRBV12-5 | . | CASGPPDSAHNEQFF | TGTGCTAGTGGACCACCGGACTCCGCCCACAATGAGCAGTTCTTC
TRBJ2-7 | . | TRBV20-1 | . | CSARAGSEQYF | TGCAGTGCTAGAGCGGGAAGCGAGCAGTACTTC
TRBJ1-5 | . | TRBV19 | . | CASSFKGGNNQPQHF | TGTGCCAGTAGTTTCAAGGGGGGAAACAATCAGCCCCAGCATTTT
TRBJ2-2 | . | TRBV1 | . | CTSSQKMGRGEDTGELFF | TGCACCAGCAGCCAAAAGATGGGCCGGGGTGAGGACACCGGGGAGCTGTTTTTT
TRBJ1-4 | . | TRBV4-1 | . | CASSQERVDEKLFF | TGCGCCAGCAGCCAAGAACGGGTGGATGAAAAACTGTTTTTT
TRBJ1-2 | . | TRBV2 | . | CATSWGVGYTF | TGTGCCACTTCTTGGGGGGTTGGCTACACCTTC